This T cell receptor beta chain was identified during a study of cytomegalovirus exposure and HLA in healthy donors. Study background: An analysis done earlier identified 120 million or so unique TCR beta sequences from approximately 200 million T cells. Researchers found that under 90% of 350 to 500 genotyped donors fell within the Caucasian-associated ancestry cluster. Broader study findings: In a later analysis, V- and J-gene trimming of beta chains associated with a DCLRE1C missense variant, replicated independently.

Amplification used 60 Vbeta primers and 13 Jbeta primers. Generated by immunoSEQ multiplex PCR, the TCRdb table keeps only in-frame clones and is missing some. The data contain some 120,000 clones, more than 75% of them seen just once; the ten biggest clones take up roughly 2%. Losses at the gene ends were 11 bases for V and 8 bases for J; bases not matched to a gene: 8. Germline-derived CDR1 and CDR2 are LGHNT and FRNRAP. The CDR3 spans 13 residues. On this clone itself: The antigen is undetermined.

Sequencing was performed on PBMCs. The chain employs TRBV12-5 and TRBJ2-1, with 11 positions matching TRBD1. This sequence originates from a man aged 18 to 30 in good health and CMV-seronegative. In DNA, the CDR3 is TGTGCTTGTCGACGGACAGGGGGCGATGAGCAGTTCTTC. This translates into CACRRTGGDEQFF.